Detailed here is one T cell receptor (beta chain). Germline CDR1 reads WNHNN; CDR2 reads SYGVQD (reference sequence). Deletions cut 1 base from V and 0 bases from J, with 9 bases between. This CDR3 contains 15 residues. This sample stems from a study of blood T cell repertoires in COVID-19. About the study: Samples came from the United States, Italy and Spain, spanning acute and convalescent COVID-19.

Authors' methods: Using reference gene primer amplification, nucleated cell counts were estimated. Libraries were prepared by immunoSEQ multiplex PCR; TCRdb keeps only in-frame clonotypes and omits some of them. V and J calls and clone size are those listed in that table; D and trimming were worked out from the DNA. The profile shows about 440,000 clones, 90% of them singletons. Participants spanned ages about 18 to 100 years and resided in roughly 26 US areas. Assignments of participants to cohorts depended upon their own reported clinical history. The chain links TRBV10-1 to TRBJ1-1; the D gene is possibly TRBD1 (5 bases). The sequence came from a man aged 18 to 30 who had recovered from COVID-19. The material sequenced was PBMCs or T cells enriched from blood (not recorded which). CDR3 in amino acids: CASSEYRTMNTEAFF. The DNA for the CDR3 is TGCGCCAGCAGTGAGTATAGGACAATGAACACTGAAGCTTTCTTT.